This T cell receptor beta chain was recorded in a study of chemoradiotherapy in HPV16-positive cancers. Findings and limits, study-wide: Only two HPV16-positive patients supplied the functional HPV-specificity definition. During treatment, candidate HPV-specific clones and E7-related motifs expanded in tumor.

The repertoire was sequenced with immunoSEQ multiplex PCR; TCRdb's copy has only in-frame clones and lacks some. The table shows just over 7,500 clones, with about 86% occurring only once. A note on this clone: The target antigen is unknown.

Repertoires were sampled repeatedly during chemoradiotherapy. The V and J ends lost 4 bases and 4 bases, in that order; junction bases with no gene match: 7. Germline V gene sequence: CDR1 SGHRS, CDR2 YFSETQ. This CDR3 contains 15 residues. The source is a human donor with HPV-associated anogenital cancer. The V call is TRBV5-1, the J call TRBJ2-3; 9 bases agree with TRBD2. Specimen: blood, collected from a patient who underwent chemoradiotherapy. CDR3 DNA sequence: TGCGCCAGCAGCACTGCGGCTAGCGGGGCAGATACGCAGTATTTT. It translates to CASSTAASGADTQYF.